Listed below are T cell receptor beta chains from one sample, sequenced in a study of cytomegalovirus exposure and HLA in healthy donors. The table came from immunoSEQ multiplex PCR; TCRdb's copy has only in-frame clones and leaves some out. The table has about 130,000 clones, approximately 84% seen once. What was sequenced was PBMCs. The origin of the receptors is a woman between 35 and 50 years old in good health and CMV-seronegative. CDR3s include the opening cysteine and the closing phenylalanine or tryptophan. The D gene is left open where the match is weak. A row's size may be missing; if present it is once, few, many or a size class.

few	TRBD2	TRBJ2-1	TRBV9	CASSVVGTSGGYNEQFF	TGTGCCAGCAGCGTAGTGGGGACTAGCGGGGGCTACAATGAGCAGTTCTTC
-	TRBD1	TRBJ1-5	TRBV27	CASSLSGQGPNQPQHF	TGTGCCAGCAGTTTATCGGGACAGGGACCCAATCAGCCCCAGCATTTT
-	-	TRBJ2-7	TRBV9	CASSVDRSSYEQYF	TGTGCCAGCAGCGTAGACAGGAGCTCCTACGAGCAGTACTTC
-	TRBD1	TRBJ1-1	TRBV7-9	CASSLGTGEAFF	TGTGCCAGCAGCTTAGGGACAGGCGAAGCTTTCTTT
-	-	TRBJ2-7	TRBV6-1	CASSYLPRYEQYF	TGTGCCAGCAGCTACCTTCCGCGGTACGAGCAGTACTTC
-	TRBD2	TRBJ2-7	TRBV30	CAWGDPSGTSVVDVYEQYF	TGTGCCTGGGGGGACCCGTCCGGGACTAGCGTTGTTGATGTCTACGAGCAGTACTTC
-	TRBD1	TRBJ1-4	TRBV27	CASTSPGTGDVEEEKLFF	TGTGCCAGCACCTCCCCTGGGACAGGGGATGTTGAAGAAGAAAAACTGTTTTTT
-	TRBD1	TRBJ1-1	TRBV2	CASNLAGTGITEAFF	TGTGCCAGCAATCTAGCCGGGACAGGGATCACTGAAGCTTTCTTT
-	-	TRBJ1-1	TRBV27	CASKGQNTEAFF	TGTGCCAGCAAAGGACAGAACACTGAAGCTTTCTTT
-	-	TRBJ2-7	TRBV11-2	CASRNGSVNSYEQYF	TGTGCCAGCAGAAACGGGTCGGTGAACTCCTACGAGCAGTACTTC
-	-	TRBJ1-5	TRBV5-3	CARSLARGGNQPQHF	TGTGCCAGAAGCTTGGCCAGGGGAGGGAATCAGCCCCAGCATTTT
-	TRBD1	TRBJ2-2	TRBV27	CASSFDIKDRGRGELFF	TGTGCCAGCAGTTTCGACATTAAGGACAGGGGGCGCGGGGAGCTGTTTTTT